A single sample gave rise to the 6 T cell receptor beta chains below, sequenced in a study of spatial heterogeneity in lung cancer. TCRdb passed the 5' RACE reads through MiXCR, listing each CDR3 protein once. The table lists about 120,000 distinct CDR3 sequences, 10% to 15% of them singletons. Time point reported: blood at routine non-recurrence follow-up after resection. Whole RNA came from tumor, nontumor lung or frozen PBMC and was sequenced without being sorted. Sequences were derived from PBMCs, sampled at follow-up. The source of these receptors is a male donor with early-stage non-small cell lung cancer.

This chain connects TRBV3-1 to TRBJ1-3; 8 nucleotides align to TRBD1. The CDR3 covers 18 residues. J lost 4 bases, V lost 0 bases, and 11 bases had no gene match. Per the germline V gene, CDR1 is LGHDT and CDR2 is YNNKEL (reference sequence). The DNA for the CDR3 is TGTGCCAGCAGCCAAGATCTCGGCCAGGGGGCGGGAGGAAACACCATATATTTT. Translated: CASSQDLGQGAGGNTIYF.

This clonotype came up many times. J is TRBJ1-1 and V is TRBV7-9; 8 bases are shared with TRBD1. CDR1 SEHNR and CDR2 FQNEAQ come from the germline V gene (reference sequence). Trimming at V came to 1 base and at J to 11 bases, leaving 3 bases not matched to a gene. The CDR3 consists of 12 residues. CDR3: CASSLGQGLAFF. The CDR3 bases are TGTGCCAGCAGCTTAGGACAGGGGTTGGCTTTCTTT.

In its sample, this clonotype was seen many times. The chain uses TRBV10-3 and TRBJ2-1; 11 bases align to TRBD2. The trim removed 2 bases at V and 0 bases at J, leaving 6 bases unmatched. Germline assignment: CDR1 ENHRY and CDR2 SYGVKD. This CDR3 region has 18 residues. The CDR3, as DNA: TGTGCCATCAGTGAGCTGACTAGCGGGGCGAGCTCCTACAATGAGCAGTTCTTC. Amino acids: CAISELTSGASSYNEQFF.

This CDR3 is CASSLEGTVPNEQFF. CDR3 sequence (DNA): TGTGCCAGCAGCTTAGAGGGGACCGTCCCCAATGAGCAGTTCTTC. This rearrangement joins TRBV7-2 to TRBJ2-1; the D call may be TRBD1 or TRBD2 (5 bases each). CDR1 is SGHTA and CDR2 is FQGNSA in the germline V gene. CDR3 length: 15 amino acids. Trimming stripped 1 base from V and 6 bases from J, with 13 bases between.

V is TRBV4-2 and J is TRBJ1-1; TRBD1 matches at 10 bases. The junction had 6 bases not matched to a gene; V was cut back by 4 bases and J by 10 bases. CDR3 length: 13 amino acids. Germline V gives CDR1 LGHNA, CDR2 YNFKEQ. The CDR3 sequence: CASSPTGGNPAFF. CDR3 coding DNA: TGTGCCAGCAGCCCGACAGGGGGCAACCCAGCTTTCTTT.

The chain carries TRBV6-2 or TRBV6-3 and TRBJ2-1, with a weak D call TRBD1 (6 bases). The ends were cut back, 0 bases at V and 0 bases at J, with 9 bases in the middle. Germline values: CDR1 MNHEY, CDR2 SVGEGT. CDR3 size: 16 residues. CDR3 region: CASSYSQGSSYNEQFF. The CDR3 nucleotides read TGTGCCAGCAGTTACTCGCAGGGGAGCTCCTACAATGAGCAGTTCTTC.